This T cell receptor (beta chain) was identified in a study of OX40 agonist ivuxolimab in advanced cancers. Background on the study: One hepatocellular carcinoma and two cutaneous melanoma patients partially responded.

Sequencing was performed with immunoSEQ multiplex PCR; in TCRdb, only in-frame clones are kept and a portion is missing. The table includes roughly 70,000 clones, 85% to 90% detected once. Study conclusions and caveats: The authors also found low normalized T-cell clonal expansion in some nonresponders.

Regarding this clone: No antigen is known for it. This specimen includes other DNA sequences encoding the same CDR3.

This TCR was recovered from an adult with an advanced solid tumor such as melanoma, head and neck, liver or kidney cancer. The sample in question was CD4+ or CD8+ T cells sorted from blood, obtained in a trial of the OX40 agonist ivuxolimab.

The CDR3 coding sequence is TGTGCCAGCAAGCGAACAGGGGGCAATCAGCCCCAGCATTTT. As protein: CASKRTGGNQPQHF. The chain has TRBV2 and TRBJ1-5; 7 bases fit TRBD1. CDR1 is SNHLY and CDR2 is FYNNEI in the germline V gene. With 7 bases clipped from V and 2 bases from J, the junction kept 5 bases outside the gene matches. The CDR3 length is 14 residues.